One sample yielded the 11 T cell receptor beta chains listed below, sequenced in a study of OX40 agonist ivuxolimab in advanced cancers. TCRdb's table, derived via immunoSEQ multiplex PCR, lists solely in-frame clones and lacks some. The sample consists of 50,000 or so clones, around 82% of them appearing once. The sequencing here drew on CD4+ or CD8+ T cells sorted from blood, taken in a trial of the OX40 agonist ivuxolimab. These receptor sequences come from an adult with an advanced solid tumor such as melanoma, head and neck, liver or kidney cancer.

This chain connects TRBV7-3 to TRBJ1-1, with D possibly being TRBD1 (5 bases). The V gene lost 6 bases and the J gene lost 8 bases, with 16 bases spanning the gap. The germline V gene has CDR1 SGHTA and CDR2 FQGTGA. The CDR3 is 13 residues long. The CDR3 bases are TGTGCCAGCAGTCCCATCAGGGAGTCCGAAGCTTTCTTT. Translated, it gives CASSPIRESEAFF.

The chain carries TRBV5-6 and TRBJ1-5; D may be TRBD1 (5 bases). Per the germline V gene, CDR1 is SGHDT and CDR2 is YYEEEE. This CDR3 is 13 amino acids long. Deletions cut 1 base from V and 5 bases from J, with 7 bases between. The CDR3 nucleotides are TGTGCCAGCAGCTTGAGCAGGGATCAGCCCCAGCATTTT. It translates to CASSLSRDQPQHF. The full variable domain, completed using reference TRBV5-6 and TRBJ1-5, is DAGVTQSPTHLIKTRGQQVTLRCSPKSGHDTVSWYQQALGQGPQFIFQYYEEEERQRGNFPDRFSGHQFPNYSSELNVNALLLGDSALYLCASSLSRDQPQHFGDGTRLSIL.

V and J are TRBV28 and TRBJ2-3; the match to TRBD2 covers 9 bases. The CDR3 consists of 18 residues. J was trimmed by 1 base and V by 3 bases; bases with no gene match: 11. Germline V lookup: CDR1 MDHEN, CDR2 SYDVKM. CDR3 amino acids: CASSFFASGKGGTDTQYF. The CDR3 DNA reads as TGTGCCAGCAGTTTTTTCGCTAGCGGGAAGGGGGGCACAGATACGCAGTATTTT.

The V gene is TRBV7-8, the J gene TRBJ2-5, with 9 positions matching TRBD2. Trimming removed 6 bases from V and 1 base from J; junction bases left unmatched: 18. Germline V gene sequence: CDR1 SGHVS, CDR2 FQNEAQ. The CDR3 loop spans 19 amino acids. CDR3 protein: CASRSTWYKGRGGQETQYF. For the CDR3, the DNA is TGTGCCAGCAGGTCAACGTGGTACAAAGGGCGGGGGGGCCAAGAGACCCAGTACTTC.

The chain uses TRBV6-1 and TRBJ1-1; the match to TRBD1 covers 11 bases. The CDR3 runs 15 residues. V shed 5 bases and J 3 bases; nucleotides not matched to a gene: 5. Germline V gene data show CDR1 as MNHNS and CDR2 as SASEGT. The CDR3 DNA follows: TGTGCCAGCAGTCGTGGACAGGGGGCAGACACTGAAGCTTTCTTT. Translated, it gives CASSRGQGADTEAFF.

This clone was seen a single time. The J gene is TRBJ2-5, the V gene TRBV5-3; 8 bases are a match to TRBD2. TRBV5-3 is flagged as an ORF with uncertain function. Trimming took 8 bases from V and 1 from J; bases not matched to a gene: 4. The CDR3 covers 13 residues. The CDR3 sequence is CASRTSGQETQYF. Here the CDR3 DNA reads TGTGCCAGCAGAACTAGCGGCCAAGAGACCCAGTACTTC.

The rearrangement joins TRBV12-5 to TRBJ1-1; unclear D gene. The CDR3 contains 14 residues. Trimming stripped 0 bases from V and 2 bases from J, with 7 bases between. Looked up from germline, CDR1 is LGHNT and CDR2 is FRNRAP. The CDR3 loop reads CASGLVPHNTEAFF. The CDR3 region has the DNA TGTGCTAGTGGTTTGGTACCCCACAACACTGAAGCTTTCTTT.

The chain recombines TRBV7-3 with TRBJ1-1; the D is unclear. There are 16 residues in the CDR3. Germline loops: CDR1 SGHTA, CDR2 FQGTGA. Trimming removed 5 bases from V and 1 base from J, with 17 bases in between. This chain's CDR3 is CASSPYEGGRNTEAFF. Written as DNA, the CDR3 is TGTGCCAGCAGCCCCTATGAGGGCGGAAGGAACACTGAAGCTTTCTTT.

This rearrangement joins TRBV11-2 to TRBJ2-7, with TRBD2 matching over 13 bases. The CDR3 has 18 amino acids. Germline CDR1 and CDR2: SGHAT and FQNNGV. The J segment lost 4 bases and the V segment lost 1 base, leaving 10 bases of the junction unmatched. CDR3 DNA: TGTGCCAGCAGCTTAGTTGGGGGACTAGCGGGAATCAGATACGAGCAGTACTTC. Its protein product is CASSLVGGLAGIRYEQYF.

The V call is TRBV7-3, the J call TRBJ2-7; D may be TRBD1 (6 bases). The V end was cut by 9 bases, the J end by 5 bases, with 23 bases between. CDR3 size: 15 residues. CDR1 is SGHTA, CDR2 FQGTGA, per germline. The DNA of the CDR3 is TGTGCCAGACAGGGCACACTCTACTCGATTAACGAGCAGTACTTC. Its translation is CARQGTLYSINEQYF.

V and J are TRBV7-8 and TRBJ2-5; 10 nucleotides match TRBD2. TRBJ2-7 matches the DNA end more closely, so the J call is doubtful. Germline V gene sequence: CDR1 SGHVS, CDR2 FQNEAQ. The CDR3 is 16 residues long. CDR3 nucleotide sequence: TGTGCCAGCAGCTCTCGCCGGCTAGCGGGAGTCGCCGAGCAGTACTTC. This encodes CASSSRRLAGVAEQYF.